A single T cell receptor (beta chain) is shown here with its context. Its antigen remains unidentified. No base-level quality is on record; no much larger clone is a single base apart. Whole blood was collected in K2EDTA tubes by collaborating institutions according to the institutions' own protocols. For TCRbeta analysis, collaborators shipped samples in one of three forms: frozen whole blood, isolated PBMCs, or DNA extracted from either of those sample types. These data come from a study of blood T cell repertoires in COVID-19 (dated by TCRdb to the early 2020s). Describing the broader study: The collaborator samples originated in the United States, Italy and Spain and spanned the acute and convalescent phases of COVID-19. The prospective study material was composed of cDNA or gDNA derived from T cells, B-cell-depleted T cells, or PBMCs. Deeply sampled blood TCRbeta repertoires from subjects exposed to, actively infected with, or recovered from COVID-19 were included in the dataset. The repertoires were made available in a free public database intended to serve as a resource for research on the immune response to SARS-CoV-2. The samples were drawn from the first 160 participants of the ongoing ImmuneRACE study and from 950 to 1,500 subjects provided by 6 global collaborators. The sample metadata nearly always contained a de-identified subject ID, COVID-19 status, age in years and sex. HLA class I and class II types, where available, came from metadata supplied by the sample provider rather than from assay-based typing.

For this chain, trimming is 10 bases at the V end and 2 bases at the J end, and the number of junction bases without a gene match is 8. CDR3 length: 14 amino acids, cysteine to phenylalanine. The entry retains the CDR3 DNA only, 42 bases that are in frame from base 1. Overall study results and their limits: The quantity of clinical and demographic metadata differed by source and by participant and was supplied without curation.

The immunoSEQ Assay, a bias-controlled multiplex PCR, was used to amplify TCRbeta CDR3 regions from genomic DNA. As for the authors' bioinformatics: The number of nucleated cells in each sample was estimated by amplification of reference gene primers within the assay. Sequence reads were collapsed and filtered to measure the absolute abundance of every unique TCRbeta CDR3 rearrangement. For each sample, productive Simpson clonality was calculated as the square root of Simpson's diversity index across productive rearrangements. The table was pulled from immuneACCESS by TCRdb, which kept in-frame rearrangements only. Such tables lose some clones; where checked, under half of the loss comes from unresolved V genes, and the rest has no known cause. Clone size and the V and J calls come from that table; the DNA yielded D and trimming. The sample profile shows about 250,000 clones; 75% to 85% of them were found once. Together, the top ten hold less than 6.5% of the sample.

The chain is encoded by TRBV23-1 joined to TRBJ2-1; TRBD1 agrees with 7 junctional bases. TRBV23-1 is identified as an open reading frame with a role that is uncertain. The sequence derives from a human donor in a cohort sampled during active COVID-19. Sample: peripheral blood. The CDR3: CAILDRATYNEQFF. The nucleotides read TGCGCCATTCTCGACAGGGCTACCTACAATGAGCAGTTCTTC.